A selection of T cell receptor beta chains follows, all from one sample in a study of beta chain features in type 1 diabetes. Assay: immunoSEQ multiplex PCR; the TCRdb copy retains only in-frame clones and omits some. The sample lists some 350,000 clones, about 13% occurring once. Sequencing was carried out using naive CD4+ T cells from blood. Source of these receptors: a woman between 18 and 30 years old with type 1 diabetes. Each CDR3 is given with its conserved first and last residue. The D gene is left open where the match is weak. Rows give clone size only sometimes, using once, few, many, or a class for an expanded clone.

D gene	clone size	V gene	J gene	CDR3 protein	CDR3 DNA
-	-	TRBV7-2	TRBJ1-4	CASSFVQTAGFNEKLFF	TGTGCCAGCAGCTTTGTACAGACAGCCGGATTTAATGAAAAACTGTTTTTT
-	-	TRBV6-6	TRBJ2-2	CASSTRDSKGAGELFF	TGTGCCAGCAGTACGCGGGACTCGAAAGGGGCCGGGGAGCTGTTTTTT
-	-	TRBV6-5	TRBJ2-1	CASSYTATEPYNEQFF	TGTGCCAGCAGTTACACAGCCACAGAGCCCTACAATGAGCAGTTCTTC
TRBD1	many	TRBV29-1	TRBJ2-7	CSVRTGAYEQYF	TGCAGCGTCCGGACAGGGGCCTACGAGCAGTACTTC
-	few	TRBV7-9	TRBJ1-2	CASGKGGGYGYTF	TGTGCCAGCGGAAAGGGCGGAGGCTATGGCTACACCTTC
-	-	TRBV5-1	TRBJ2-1	CASSFPGGFADIEFF	TGCGCCAGCAGCTTTCCAGGAGGATTCGCCGATATTGAGTTCTTC
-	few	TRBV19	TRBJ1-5	CASMVLTGSGQPQHF	TGTGCCAGTATGGTACTCACAGGGTCGGGTCAGCCCCAGCATTTT
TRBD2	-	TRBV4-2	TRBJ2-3	CASSQTSGFPTDTQYF	TGTGCCAGCAGCCAAACTAGCGGGTTTCCCACAGATACGCAGTATTTT
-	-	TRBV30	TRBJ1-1	CAFSGAPNTEAFF	TGTGCCTTTTCAGGGGCCCCGAACACTGAAGCTTTCTTT
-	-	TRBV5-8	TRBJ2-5	CASSLALGQKLQETQYF	TGTGCCAGCAGCTTGGCTTTAGGACAGAAACTCCAAGAGACCCAGTACTTC
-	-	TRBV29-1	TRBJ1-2	CSASLLIRANGYTF	TGCAGCGCCAGCCTGTTAATCAGAGCGAATGGCTACACCTTC
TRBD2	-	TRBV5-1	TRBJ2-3	CASGTSGSIPTDTQYF	TGCGCCAGTGGGACGAGCGGGAGCATCCCCACAGATACGCAGTATTTT
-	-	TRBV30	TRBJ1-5	CAWSTQGDQPQHF	TGTGCCTGGAGTACACAGGGCGATCAGCCCCAGCATTTT
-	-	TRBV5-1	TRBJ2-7	CASSPKGQSSYEQYF	TGCGCCAGCAGCCCTAAAGGACAGAGCTCCTACGAGCAGTACTTC
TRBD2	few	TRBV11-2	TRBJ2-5	CASRPLREGRGETQYF	TGTGCCAGCAGACCCCTGAGGGAGGGCCGAGGGGAGACCCAGTACTTC
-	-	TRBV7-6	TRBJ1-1	CASSATGGTEAFF	TGTGCCAGCAGCGCGACGGGCGGGACTGAAGCTTTCTTT
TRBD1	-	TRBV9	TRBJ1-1	CASSTTGTGITEAFF	TGTGCCAGCAGCACTACCGGGACAGGGATAACTGAAGCTTTCTTT
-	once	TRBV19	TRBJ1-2	CANSNGRYGYTF	TGTGCCAATAGTAACGGGAGATATGGCTACACCTTC
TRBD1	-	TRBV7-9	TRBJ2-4	CASSVDREVIQYF	TGTGCCAGCAGTGTGGACAGGGAGGTCATTCAGTACTTC
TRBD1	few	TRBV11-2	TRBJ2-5	CASSDREETQYF	TGTGCCAGCAGCGACAGGGAAGAGACCCAGTACTTC
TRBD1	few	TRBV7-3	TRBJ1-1	CASSSRGLTEAFF	TGTGCCAGCAGCTCCAGGGGGCTCACTGAAGCTTTCTTT
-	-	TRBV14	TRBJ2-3	CASSRSLLGGDTQYF	TGTGCCAGCAGCCGCTCACTACTGGGAGGAGATACGCAGTATTTT
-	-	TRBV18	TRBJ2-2	CASSPRQAFTGELFF	TGTGCCAGCTCACCACGCCAAGCCTTCACCGGGGAGCTGTTTTTT
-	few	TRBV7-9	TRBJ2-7	CASSLSRSSYEQYF	TGTGCCAGCAGCTTATCTCGCAGTTCCTACGAGCAGTACTTC
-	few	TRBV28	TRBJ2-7	CASSPDSSYEQYF	TGTGCCAGCAGTCCGGACAGTTCCTACGAGCAGTACTTC
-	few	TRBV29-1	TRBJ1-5	CSVCFQPGQPQHF	TGCAGCGTCTGCTTCCAGCCGGGACAGCCCCAGCATTTT
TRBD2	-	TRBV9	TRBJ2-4	CASSVAGGPGNIQYF	TGTGCCAGCAGCGTAGCGGGAGGGCCTGGAAACATTCAGTACTTC
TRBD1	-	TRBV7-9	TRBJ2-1	CASIYGGQGAGYEQFF	TGTGCCAGCATTTACGGGGGACAGGGGGCGGGATATGAGCAGTTCTTC
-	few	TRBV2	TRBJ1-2	CASSPQGYGYTF	TGTGCCAGCAGCCCACAGGGCTATGGCTACACCTTC
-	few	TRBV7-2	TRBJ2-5	CASSLGSGVETQYF	TGTGCCAGCAGCTTAGGTTCCGGAGTTGAGACCCAGTACTTC
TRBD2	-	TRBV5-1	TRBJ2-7	CASSPLAGVSYEQYF	TGCGCCAGCAGCCCACTAGCGGGCGTCTCCTACGAGCAGTACTTC
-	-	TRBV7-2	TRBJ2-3	CASRPTGGGTQYF	TGTGCCAGCAGGCCAACAGGGGGAGGGACGCAGTATTTT
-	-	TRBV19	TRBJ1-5	CASSIWATSNQPQHF	TGTGCCAGTAGTATCTGGGCCACTAGCAATCAGCCCCAGCATTTT
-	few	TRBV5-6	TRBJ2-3	CASQDRPDTQYF	TGTGCCAGCCAAGACAGACCAGATACGCAGTATTTT
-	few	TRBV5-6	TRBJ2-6	CASSLLQFSGANVLTF	TGTGCCAGCAGCCTCCTACAGTTCTCTGGGGCCAACGTCCTGACTTTC
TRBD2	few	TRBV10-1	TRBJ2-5	CASSESPGLAGSVPGAQYF	TGCGCCAGCAGTGAGTCTCCGGGACTAGCGGGCTCGGTCCCCGGGGCCCAGTACTTC
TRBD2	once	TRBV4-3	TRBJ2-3	CASSQDLPLAGITDTQYF	TGCGCCAGCAGCCAAGATTTGCCCCTAGCGGGCATCACAGATACGCAGTATTTT
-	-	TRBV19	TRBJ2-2	CAISGDANTGELFF	TGTGCCATCTCAGGGGACGCGAACACCGGGGAGCTGTTTTTT
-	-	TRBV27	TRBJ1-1	CASSEQGFTEAFF	TGTGCCAGCAGTGAACAGGGATTCACTGAAGCTTTCTTT
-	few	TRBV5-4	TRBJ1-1	CASSLDPNRVHMNTEAFF	TGTGCCAGCAGCTTGGATCCCAACAGGGTGCACATGAACACTGAAGCTTTCTTT
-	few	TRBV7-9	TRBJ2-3	CASSLHREWSGDTQYF	TGTGCCAGCAGCTTACATCGGGAGTGGTCGGGAGATACGCAGTATTTT
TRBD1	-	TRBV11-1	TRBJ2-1	CASSRTGGYNEQFF	TGTGCCAGCAGCAGGACAGGAGGCTACAATGAGCAGTTCTTC
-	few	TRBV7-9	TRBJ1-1	CASSLAGGLSFF	TGTGCCAGCAGCTTGGCGGGGGGCTTAAGTTTCTTT
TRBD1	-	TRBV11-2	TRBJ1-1	CASSLGQGAAPFF	TGTGCCAGCAGCTTGGGGCAGGGGGCGGCCCCTTTCTTT
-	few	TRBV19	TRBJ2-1	CASSIRWQGSGGEQFF	TGTGCCAGTAGTATTCGGTGGCAGGGGTCCGGCGGTGAGCAGTTCTTC
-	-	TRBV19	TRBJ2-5	CASSISWEETQYF	TGTGCCAGTAGTATTTCTTGGGAGGAGACCCAGTACTTC
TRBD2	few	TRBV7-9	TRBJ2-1	CASSRVAGVIDEQFF	TGTGCCAGCAGTAGGGTGGCGGGAGTCATCGATGAGCAGTTCTTC
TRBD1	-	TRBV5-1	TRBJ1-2	CASSLGQVYGYTF	TGCGCCAGCAGCCTCGGACAGGTCTATGGCTACACCTTC
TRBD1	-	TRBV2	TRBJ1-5	CASSEGDRENQPQHF	TGTGCCAGCAGTGAAGGAGACAGGGAGAATCAGCCCCAGCATTTT
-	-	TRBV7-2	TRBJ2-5	CASSRSRETQYF	TGTGCCAGCAGCCGGTCGAGGGAGACCCAGTACTTC
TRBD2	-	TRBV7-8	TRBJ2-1	CASSLGGTSGSGEQFF	TGTGCCAGCAGCTTAGGCGGGACTAGCGGGAGTGGTGAGCAGTTCTTC
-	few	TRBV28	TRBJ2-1	CASSVHRVMVNEQFF	TGTGCCAGCAGTGTCCACAGGGTAATGGTCAATGAGCAGTTCTTC
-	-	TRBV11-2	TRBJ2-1	CASSLGRLNEQFF	TGTGCCAGCAGCTTAGGAAGACTAAATGAGCAGTTCTTC
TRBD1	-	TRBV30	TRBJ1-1	CAYTGALGTEAFF	TGTGCCTACACAGGGGCGCTCGGCACTGAAGCTTTCTTT
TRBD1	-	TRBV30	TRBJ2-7	CAAISGGSAYEQYF	TGTGCCGCCATTTCAGGGGGCAGCGCCTACGAGCAGTACTTC
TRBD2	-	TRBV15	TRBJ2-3	CATSRRTSDTDTQYF	TGTGCCACCAGCAGGCGGACTAGCGACACAGATACGCAGTATTTT
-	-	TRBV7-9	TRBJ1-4	CASSFGGGEKLFF	TGTGCCAGCAGCTTCGGCGGGGGGGAAAAACTGTTTTTT
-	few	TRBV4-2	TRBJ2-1	CASSQDAAGGYNEQFF	TGTGCCAGCAGCCAAGATGCGGCGGGTGGCTACAATGAGCAGTTCTTC
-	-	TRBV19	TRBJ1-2	CASREQTGLNYGYTF	TGTGCCAGTCGAGAGCAGACAGGACTTAACTATGGCTACACCTTC